This T cell receptor beta chain appears in the sequencing data of a study of T cell repertoires in cytomegalovirus infection. Across the study: Newly reported HLA-C-restricted and thoroughly characterized HLA-B-restricted CMV epitopes were employed.

The germline gives CDR1 MDHEN, CDR2 SYDVKM. The CDR3 has 14 residues. With 4 bases clipped from V and 5 bases from J, the junction kept 8 bases outside the gene matches. Points on this clonotype: Its cognate antigen is unknown.

TCRdb independently ran MiXCR on the reads; one entry per CDR3 protein. This repertoire shows approximately 730,000 distinct CDR3 sequences, about 30% found once; its top ten account for 15% to 20%. Study-level findings and limits: HLA-C-restricted TCR beta clonotypes specific for CMV led the ex vivo response. Totalled public TCR beta family frequency picked out people who carried CMV plus the relevant HLA.

The chain uses TRBV28 and TRBJ2-7, with 7 bases fitting TRBD2. Material: cultured PBMCs, obtained from culture after CMV antigen stimulation. The sequence derives from a human donor in good health (CMV status not recorded). Some clones in this sample may be carry-over from other donors' samples. The CDR3 loop reads CASSSPGTSDEQYF. CDR3 DNA sequence: TGTGCCAGCAGTTCCCCTGGTACTAGCGACGAGCAGTACTTC.